These 19 T cell receptor beta chains were sequenced from one sample in a study of T cell clonality in common variable immunodeficiency. Overall study findings and caveats: Reportedly, TCR beta sequences from common variable immunodeficiency showed fewer deletions and N-nucleotide insertions.

Their antigens remain unidentified. Profiled with immunoSEQ multiplex PCR; TCRdb holds only in-frame clones, not every one. The data show tens of thousands of clones, with none appearing a single time. The material sequenced was peripheral blood mononuclear cells. The receptors were gathered from a human donor with common variable immunodeficiency.

This clone was observed many times. The read finishes 3 residues shy of the CDR3 end, and the germline J gene is used to complete it. This chain joins TRBV2 and TRBJ2-7, with TRBD1 as a possible D gene (5 bases). CDR3 size: 14 residues. V was pared by 0 bases and J by 6 bases, with 12 bases between. Germline V CDR1 and CDR2: SNHLY, FYNNEI. The sequenced CDR3 bases are TGTGCCAGCAGTGAAGCAACACAGGTCCGCGAG. This sequence encodes CASSEATQVRE. The complete CDR3 protein is CASSEATQVREQYF.

In regard to this clone: Read coverage stops 3 residues before the CDR3 terminus; the germline J gene supplies the remainder. The V and J genes are TRBV7-6 and TRBJ2-2; TRBD2 is a possible D gene (6 bases). The germline V and J ends were trimmed by 5 bases and 0 bases, with 13 bases remaining between them. The CDR3 totals 16 residues. Germline CDR1 reads SGHVS; CDR2 reads FNYEAQ. The covered CDR3 bases are TGTGCCAGCAGCCCTCTAGCGTTCGCGAACACCGGGGAG. It encodes CASSPLAFANTGE. The CDR3 in its entirety is CASSPLAFANTGELFF.

This clone has only a few counts. With the read ending 3 residues before the CDR3 end, the germline J gene is used to fill in that end. J is TRBJ2-7 and V is TRBV5-1, with TRBD1 matching over 8 bases. Per the germline V gene, CDR1 is SGHRS and CDR2 is YFSETQ. The CDR3 covers 18 residues. Trimming took 2 bases from V and 3 from J; bases not matched to a gene: 16. The CDR3 DNA, read in part, is TGCGCCAGCAGCTTACCCGGGACAGGCTCCTCGAGGTACTACGAG. As protein: CASSLPGTGSSRYYE. The complete CDR3 protein is CASSLPGTGSSRYYEQYF.

Relative to its sample, this clone is medium-sized (0.01 to 0.1%). Read sequence stops 3 residues before the CDR3 end, and the germline J gene provides the missing end. J is TRBJ2-7 and V is TRBV5-4, with D perhaps TRBD1 (5 bases). This CDR3 is built from 14 residues. CDR1 and CDR2 from the germline V gene are SGHNT and YYREEE (reference sequence). The ends were cut back, 1 base at V and 3 bases at J, with 11 bases in the middle. Partial CDR3 DNA: TGTGCCAGCAGCTTGTCGGGTAGGGGCTACGAG. It translates to CASSLSGRGYE. The CDR3, in full, reads CASSLSGRGYEQYF.

Turning to this clone: From the germline J gene comes the end of the CDR3, since the read stops 3 residues before it. The chain joins TRBV19 to TRBJ2-1, with D possibly being TRBD2 (5 bases). Trimming took 7 bases from V and 2 from J, leaving 12 bases between them. Germline CDR1 LNHDA, CDR2 SQIVND (reference sequence). The CDR3 totals 14 residues. CDR3 residues: CASKSAGTYNEQFF. CDR3 DNA (partial): TGTGCCAGTAAGTCGGCGGGTACCTACAATGAG.

Notes on this clone: The sequence runs out 3 residues before the end of the CDR3; the remainder is reconstructed from the germline J gene. The genes are TRBV2 and TRBJ1-6, with D uncertain. CDR3 length equals 13 residues. Germline V gene sequence: CDR1 SNHLY, CDR2 FYNNEI. Trimming cost V 4 bases and J 9 bases, with 10 bases left between them. CDR3 protein: CASSVSTSSPLHF. The CDR3 DNA, read in part, is TGTGCCAGCAGTGTCTCCACCAGTTCACCC. Looking up the rest from reference TRBV2 and TRBJ1-6 gives the full variable domain: EPEVTQTPSHQVTQMGQEVILRCVPISNHLYFYWYRQILGQKVEFLVSFYNNEISEKSEIFDDQFSVERPDGSNFTLKIRSTKLEDSAMYFCASSVSTSSPLHFGNGTRLTVT.

This clone was recorded many times. The read terminates 3 residues before the CDR3 end, so the remaining end is supplied by the germline J gene. The rearrangement links TRBV20-1 to TRBJ2-7; D is perhaps TRBD2 (6 bases). Germline assignment: CDR1 DFQATT and CDR2 SNEGSKA (reference sequence). CDR3 length equals 13 residues. V was shortened by 3 bases and J by 6 bases, with 15 bases between the two germline ends. CDR3 bases read: TGCAGTGCTAGCCCAACCAGCGGGCGCGAG. This sequence encodes CSASPTSGRE. The entire CDR3 reads CSASPTSGREQYF.

This clone was recorded many times. The read is 3 residues too short to cover the CDR3 end, so that end is filled in from the germline J gene. V usage is TRBV20-1 and J usage is TRBJ1-4; TRBD1 aligns across 10 bases. Germline assignment: CDR1 DFQATT and CDR2 SNEGSKA (reference sequence). Losses at the gene ends were 2 bases for V and 1 base for J; bases not matched to a gene: 7. This CDR3 contains 17 residues. CDR3 amino acids: CSARRGQGRETNEKLFF. The DNA read from the CDR3 is TGCAGTGCTAGACGGGGACAGGGGAGGGAAACTAATGAAAAA.

This clone was picked up a small number of times. Read coverage stops 3 residues before the CDR3 terminus; the germline J gene supplies the remainder. The chain couples TRBV20-1 to TRBJ1-1; no definite D call. Trimming left V 4 bases short and J 0 bases short, with 3 bases between. From germline, CDR1 is DFQATT and CDR2 SNEGSKA (reference sequence). The CDR3 contains 11 residues. CDR3 DNA (partial): TGCAGTGCTACGGTGAACACTGAA. It is translated as CSATVNTE. The whole CDR3 reads CSATVNTEAFF.

Regarding this clone: The read terminates 3 residues ahead of where the CDR3 ends, so the germline J gene completes it. The chain links TRBV7-2 to TRBJ1-1; D uncertain. V dropped 5 bases and J dropped 0 bases, with 13 bases sitting between them. This CDR3 has 15 amino acids. Per the germline V gene, CDR1 is SGHTA and CDR2 is FQGNSA. The DNA read from the CDR3 is TGTGCCAGCAGCCCGGGGTCAGTAGTGAACACTGAA. It codes for CASSPGSVVNTE. The CDR3 in its entirety is CASSPGSVVNTEAFF.

The table lists this clone with many counts. The read halts 3 residues ahead of the CDR3 end, with the missing end drawn from the germline J gene. The genes are TRBV20-1 and TRBJ2-1; 7 bases align to TRBD2. V lost 5 bases and J lost 2; bases outside the gene matches: 6. CDR1 is DFQATT, CDR2 SNEGSKA, per germline (reference sequence). The CDR3 is 14 residues long. Partial CDR3 DNA: TGCAGTGCTCAGGCGGGAGCCACCTACAATGAG. It yields the protein CSAQAGATYNE. The whole CDR3 sequence is CSAQAGATYNEQFF.

The table lists this clone with a few counts. The CDR3 end is not reached by the read, which stops 3 residues before it; the germline J gene fills it in. This chain connects TRBV20-1 to TRBJ2-7; TRBD2 might be the D (5 bases). There are 11 residues in the CDR3. V lost 3 bases and J lost 4, with 7 bases in between. CDR1 and CDR2 from the germline V gene are DFQATT and SNEGSKA (reference sequence). CDR3 region: CSASSEYEQYF. The DNA read from the CDR3 is TGCAGTGCTAGTAGCGAGTACGAG.

This clone was recorded a few times. The read halts 3 residues ahead of the CDR3 end, with the missing end drawn from the germline J gene. J is TRBJ1-1 and V is TRBV7-2; 8 bases map to TRBD1. J lost 6 bases, V lost 3 bases, and 6 bases had no gene match. Germline assignment: CDR1 SGHTA and CDR2 FQGNSA. This CDR3 contains 14 residues. This CDR3 reads CASSFGDRQSEAFF. Partial CDR3 DNA: TGTGCCAGCAGCTTTGGGGACAGGCAATCTGAA.

This clone was seen a handful of times. The observed sequence ends 3 residues before the CDR3 terminus, with the missing tail filled in from the germline J gene. The chain couples TRBV19 to TRBJ1-5, with D hard to call. The germline CDR1 and CDR2 sequences are LNHDA and SQIVND (reference sequence). The length of the CDR3 is 14 residues. The V end was cut by 7 bases, the J end by 2 bases, with 12 bases between. The covered CDR3 bases are TGTGCCAGTAACAACCAGGAAGGCAATCAGCCC. Its protein is CASNNQEGNQP. The whole CDR3 protein reads CASNNQEGNQPQHF.

Regarding this clone: The CDR3 end is not reached by the read, which stops 3 residues before it; the germline J gene fills it in. This chain joins TRBV18 and TRBJ2-5; D remains unclear. There are 13 residues in the CDR3. The V and J ends lost 3 bases and 1 base respectively, with 6 bases between them. CDR1 is KGHSH and CDR2 is LQKENI in the germline V gene. CDR3 amino acids: CASSPGFQETQYF. The sequenced CDR3 bases are TGTGCCAGCTCACCCGGTTTCCAAGAGACC.

This clone showed up many times. The read ends 3 residues before the CDR3 terminus; that terminus is restored from the germline J gene. This chain uses TRBV28 with TRBJ1-1; no reliable D call. V was cut by 6 bases and J by 1 base, with 3 bases left in between. CDR1 is MDHEN and CDR2 is SYDVKM in the germline V gene. The CDR3 has 11 amino acids. Partial CDR3 DNA: TGTGCCAGCAGCGGGAACACTGAA. Its translation is CASSGNTE. The full CDR3 protein is CASSGNTEAFF. Looking up the rest from reference TRBV28 and TRBJ1-1 gives the full variable domain: DVKVTQSSRYLVKRTGEKVFLECVQDMDHENMFWYRQDPGLGLRLIYFSYDVKMKEKGDIPEGYSVSREKKERFSLILESASTNQTSMYLCASSGNTEAFFGQGTRLTVV.

On this clone: The read gets to within 3 residues of the CDR3 end, and the germline J gene fills in the rest. The chain couples TRBV2 to TRBJ2-5; D is perhaps TRBD2 (6 bases). The V end was cut by 7 bases, the J end by 0 bases, with 9 bases between. The CDR3 spans 13 residues. In germline, CDR1 is SNHLY, CDR2 FYNNEI. CDR3 residues: CASMGLNQETQYF. The CDR3 DNA, read in part, is TGTGCCAGCATGGGACTGAACCAAGAGACC.

This clone was observed a handful of times. The read stops 3 residues short of the end of the CDR3; the missing end is completed from the germline J gene. V usage is TRBV7-9 and J usage is TRBJ1-1, with TRBD1 identical over 9 bases. The germline CDR1 and CDR2 sequences are SEHNR and FQNEAQ (reference sequence). There are 15 residues in the CDR3. V was clipped by 5 bases and J by 6 bases; unmatched bases: 10. The covered CDR3 bases are TGTGCCAGCAGCCCCGGACAGGGGTTCTTCTCTGAA. As protein: CASSPGQGFFSE. The CDR3 in its entirety is CASSPGQGFFSEAFF.

As concerns this clone: The observed sequence ends 3 residues before the CDR3 terminus, with the missing tail filled in from the germline J gene. V is TRBV2 and J is TRBJ2-5, with 8 bases identical to TRBD1. V shed 3 bases and J 1 base; nucleotides not matched to a gene: 4. The CDR3 spans 15 residues. Germline loops: CDR1 SNHLY, CDR2 FYNNEI. The CDR3 loop reads CASSEATGAQETQYF. The CDR3 bases that were read are TGTGCCAGCAGTGAGGCGACAGGGGCCCAAGAGACC. The variable domain in full, with the rest retrieved from reference TRBV2 and TRBJ2-5, is EPEVTQTPSHQVTQMGQEVILRCVPISNHLYFYWYRQILGQKVEFLVSFYNNEISEKSEIFDDQFSVERPDGSNFTLKIRSTKLEDSAMYFCASSEATGAQETQYFGPGTRLLVL.